The rows below give T cell receptor beta chains drawn from one sample of a study of T cell responses to AZD1222 COVID-19 vaccine. TCRdb's copy holds only in-frame clones and misses some; the assay was immunoSEQ multiplex PCR. The sample carries about 110,000 clones, about 80% recorded once. This specimen consisted of peripheral blood, obtained on day 0 of AZD1222 vaccination. The receptors here all came from an adult in good health. CDR3s leave out the opening cysteine and the closing phenylalanine or tryptophan.

v_gene,j_gene,CDR3aa
TRBV14,TRBJ1-6,ASSQRGFGSPLH
TRBV5-6,TRBJ1-3,ASSPDNGNTIY
TRBV9,TRBJ1-2,ASSTRQGAYGYT
TRBV5-8,TRBJ1-3,ASSLGHGRGNTIY
TRBV5-8,TRBJ2-7,ASSIPGTGHDEQY
TRBV6-2/TRBV6-3,TRBJ2-7,ASSYTRGVNEQY
TRBV6-1,TRBJ1-5,ASSDGFNTPQH
TRBV20-1,TRBJ2-7,SASSVSIGSYEQY
TRBV7-8,TRBJ1-6,ASSPGVGNYNSPLH
TRBV15,TRBJ1-2,ATSRSGTHNTPNYGYT
TRBV4-3,TRBJ1-6,ASSQDQENSPLH
TRBV2,TRBJ1-6,ASMPWRSDSPLH
TRBV9,TRBJ1-5,ASSVCVQPQH
TRBV7-8,TRBJ1-2,ASSLGGEGYGYT
TRBV7-2,TRBJ2-1,ASSLEPLYNEQF
TRBV7-9,TRBJ2-3,ASSAGGGADTQY
TRBV5-1,TRBJ1-2,ASSLAGQGNYGYT
TRBV18,TRBJ1-1,ASFLQGLNTEAF
TRBV27,TRBJ1-1,ASSLIGTVNTEAF
TRBV6-5,TRBJ2-7,ASKASSGYEQY
TRBV12-3/TRBV12-4,TRBJ2-7,ASSLTYYEQY
TRBV27,TRBJ1-1,ASSRQTGSTEAF
TRBV12-2,TRBJ2-3,ASRLNDAHSTDTQY
TRBV10-1,TRBJ1-5,ASNLPDRGPLEGQPQH
TRBV9,TRBJ1-1,ASSVGRESEAF
TRBV7-2,TRBJ1-3,ASSLRTGSGNTIY
TRBV3-1/TRBV3-2,TRBJ1-6,ASSPRGQSTNSPLH
TRBV5-1,TRBJ1-4,ASSLQRGGNEKLF
TRBV5-4,TRBJ1-1,ASSRGQNTEAF
TRBV9,TRBJ2-1,ASSVVSSYNEQF
TRBV7-2,TRBJ2-5,ASSRDRVGETQY
TRBV5-4,TRBJ2-7,ASSSDGTYEQY
TRBV7-8,TRBJ1-6,ASSSLEGGSYNSPLH
TRBV5-1,TRBJ2-7,ASSEPNGDEQY
TRBV19,TRBJ2-2,ASMGGLANTGELF
TRBV6-2/TRBV6-3,TRBJ1-1,ASSYGRLNTEAF
TRBV6-5,TRBJ2-7,ASSRKYEQY
TRBV25-1,TRBJ1-2,ASSGGGSGYT
TRBV27,TRBJ1-6,ASSSSVTAVGSPLH
TRBV2,TRBJ1-5,ASSDDRAGNQPQH
TRBV18,TRBJ2-1,ASSPDPGGKFNEQF
TRBV7-2,TRBJ1-5,ASSLGYGQPQH
TRBV6-2/TRBV6-3,TRBJ2-3,ASSPVVAGGPGDTQY
TRBV5-4,TRBJ2-5,ASSSTTSSETQY
TRBV14,TRBJ1-2,ASSQEMGRVYGYT
TRBV29-1,TRBJ1-2,SVEEAGFGYT
TRBV7-9,TRBJ2-7,ASSLGVGQSYEQY
TRBV3-1/TRBV3-2,TRBJ1-2,ASSQHRDPRHYGYT
TRBV7-9,TRBJ2-3,ASSLESSGGSSTDTQY
TRBV5-4,TRBJ1-2,ASSLGGQENYGYT
TRBV27,TRBJ2-7,ASSHRQGASYEQY
TRBV5-1,TRBJ2-2,ATGTGYTGELF
TRBV27,TRBJ1-2,ASSFGTGGYNYGYT
TRBV3-1/TRBV3-2,TRBJ2-5,ASSQDWGDSPQETQY
TRBV2,TRBJ2-7,ASSHTKVGGQETYEQY